Reported below is one T cell receptor beta chain. Profiled with immunoSEQ multiplex PCR; TCRdb holds only in-frame clones, not every one. The sample yields about 280,000 clones, approximately 88% seen once. This sample is drawn from a study of blood T cell repertoires in COVID-19. Study summary: Some COVID-19 samples were acute and others convalescent; all came from the United States, Italy and Spain.

The V gene end was trimmed by 5 bases and the J gene end by 2 bases; junction bases not matched to a gene: 3. The CDR3 contains 14 residues. CDR1 is MNHNY and CDR2 is SVGAGI in the germline V gene (reference sequence). This clonotype was sampled from a man aged 18 to 30 with active or convalescent COVID-19. Specimen: peripheral blood. The chain uses TRBV6-6 and TRBJ1-5, with 7 positions matching TRBD1. The CDR3 region is CASSRQGGNQPQHF. Written as DNA, the CDR3 is TGTGCCAGCAGTCGACAGGGCGGCAATCAGCCCCAGCATTTT.